Each of the 16 T cell receptor beta chains below was sequenced from the same sample in a study of CD8 T cells in Susac syndrome. The RNA input was roughly 0.45 to 1 ug, and it was reverse transcribed with random hexamers. Each CDR3 protein gets one entry after TCRdb re-called the immunoSEQ multiplex PCR reads with MiXCR. The sample lists roughly 120,000 distinct CDR3 sequences, approximately 94% occurring once. Source material: CD4+ T cells from PBMCs. These receptors were collected from a human donor with multiple sclerosis.

The V and J genes are TRBV3-1 and TRBJ2-2; 9 nucleotides line up with TRBD1. The trim removed 4 bases at V and 4 bases at J, leaving 10 bases unmatched. CDR3 length: 17 amino acids. Germline assignment: CDR1 LGHDT and CDR2 YNNKEL (reference sequence). The CDR3 DNA sequence: TGTGCCAGCAGCCCACCACAGGGGGCGCGGGGCACCGGGGAGCTGTTTTTT. Translated: CASSPPQGARGTGELFF.

This chain uses TRBV4-3 with TRBJ2-5; 7 positions agree with TRBD1. The ends lost 2 bases at V and 10 bases at J; junction bases unmatched: 10. This CDR3 spans 14 amino acids. Germline-derived CDR1 and CDR2 are LGHNA and YSLEER. CDR3 in DNA: TGCGCCAGCAGCCAATCGATTGGACAGGCCAACCAGTACTTC. Translating it yields CASSQSIGQANQYF.

V is TRBV7-3 and J is TRBJ2-7; D possibly corresponds to TRBD1 (6 bases). Germline CDR1 is SGHTA and CDR2 is FQGTGA. The length of the CDR3 is 16 residues. V was pared by 0 bases and J by 5 bases, with 17 bases between. As DNA, the CDR3 is TGTGCCAGCAGCTTAACCGGTACAGGGTCTTTCAACGAGCAGTACTTC. It specifies CASSLTGTGSFNEQYF.

This chain connects TRBV7-8 to TRBJ1-2; TRBD1 might be the D (5 bases). V lost 1 base, J lost 2 bases, and 14 bases lay in between. CDR1 is SGHVS, CDR2 FQNEAQ, per germline. The CDR3 is made up of 16 amino acids. Here the CDR3 reads CASSLVSGTVNYGYTF. CDR3 sequence (DNA): TGTGCCAGCAGCTTAGTATCCGGGACGGTAAACTATGGCTACACCTTC.

J is TRBJ2-5 and V is TRBV12-3 or TRBV12-4, with D perhaps TRBD1 (6 bases). The CDR3 runs to 14 residues. Trimming pared 5 bases from V and 2 bases from J, leaving 12 bases between. The CDR3 sequence: CASSQGHGQETQYF. The CDR3 DNA follows: TGTGCCAGCAGTCAGGGACACGGGCAAGAGACCCAGTACTTC.

The chain links TRBV7-2 to TRBJ2-5, with D maybe TRBD1 (5 bases). This CDR3 contains 13 residues. Germline CDR1 SGHTA, CDR2 FQGNSA. V was cut by 5 bases and J by 7 bases, with 14 bases left in between. The CDR3 DNA follows: TGTGCCAGCAGCAGCCAGGGCATCCGGACCCAGTACTTC. The encoded protein is CASSSQGIRTQYF.

The chain carries TRBV30 and TRBJ1-4, with D tentatively TRBD1 (5 bases). The CDR3 length is 12 residues. The V end was cut by 2 bases, the J end by 11 bases, with 12 bases between. The germline CDR1 and CDR2 sequences are GTSNPN and SVGIG (reference sequence). The DNA of the CDR3 is TGTGCCTGGAGTTTAAGGGGTTCCAAACTGTTTTTT. Translation: CAWSLRGSKLFF.

This CDR3 reads CSVGLDRGNTEAFF. Here the CDR3 DNA reads TGCAGCGTTGGGTTAGACAGGGGGAACACTGAAGCTTTCTTT. The genes are TRBV29-1 and TRBJ1-1; 8 bases fit TRBD1. V dropped 4 bases and J dropped 1; count of bases not matched to a gene: 5. This CDR3 spans 14 amino acids. From germline, CDR1 is SQVTM and CDR2 ANQGSEA.

The chain recombines TRBV7-2 with TRBJ2-2; unclear D gene. The CDR3 totals 14 residues. Germline V gene sequence: CDR1 SGHTA, CDR2 FQGNSA. V lost 5 bases and J 5 bases, leaving 12 bases between the germline ends. CDR3 in DNA: TGTGCCAGCAGCCAACATCCCGTAACCGGGGAGCTGTTTTTT. Its translation: CASSQHPVTGELFF.

The chain recombines TRBV20-1 with TRBJ2-6; tentatively, D is TRBD1 or TRBD2 (5 bases each). The CDR3 consists of 16 residues. Trimming pared 4 bases from V and 0 bases from J, leaving 13 bases between. In germline, CDR1 is DFQATT, CDR2 SNEGSKA (reference sequence). For the CDR3, the DNA is TGCAGTGCTATTAAGGCAGGGAGCTCTGGGGCCAACGTCCTGACTTTC. As protein: CSAIKAGSSGANVLTF.

The rearrangement joins TRBV14 to TRBJ1-2; the D gene is possibly TRBD1 (5 bases). V lost 8 bases and J lost 8, with 18 bases in between. The CDR3 runs to 13 residues. Germline CDR1 and CDR2: SGHDN and FVKESK. The CDR3 region is CASSLEGRRGYTF. The DNA of the CDR3 is TGTGCCAGCTCCCTAGAGGGGCGAAGGGGCTACACCTTC.

The genes are TRBV9 and TRBJ2-3, with TRBD1 identical over 9 bases. Germline V gene sequence: CDR1 SGDLS, CDR2 YYNGEE. The CDR3 is 17 amino acids. Unmatched junction bases numbered 9, after V lost 0 bases and J lost 4 bases. CDR3 sequence: CASSVARTGVVADTQYF. CDR3 nucleotides: TGTGCCAGCAGCGTAGCCCGGACAGGGGTGGTCGCAGATACGCAGTATTTT.

CDR3 nucleotides: TGCAGTGCTAAGAAAACGGAAGGAAACACCATATATTTT. Protein product: CSAKKTEGNTIYF. The chain couples TRBV20-1 to TRBJ1-3; no firm D call. This CDR3 has 13 amino acids. Germline CDR1 is DFQATT and CDR2 is SNEGSKA (reference sequence). Between the trimmed V and J ends, which lost 4 bases and 4 bases, there was a span of 11 bases.

This rearrangement joins TRBV5-6 to TRBJ2-4; TRBD1 matches at 7 bases. CDR1 SGHDT and CDR2 YYEEEE come from the germline V gene. Germline trimming cut 5 bases from V and 7 bases from J; bases unmatched to any gene: 12. The CDR3 covers 15 residues. CDR3 loop: CASRGNDRAGNIQYF. DNA for the CDR3: TGTGCCAGCAGGGGGAACGACAGGGCCGGGAACATTCAGTACTTC.

V usage is TRBV30 and J usage is TRBJ1-4; D not certain. Deletions cut 1 base from V and 8 bases from J, with 11 bases between. The CDR3 runs 13 residues. CDR1 is GTSNPN, CDR2 SVGIG, per germline (reference sequence). CDR3 loop: CAWSGARGEKLFF. In nucleotides, the CDR3 is TGTGCCTGGAGTGGCGCCCGAGGGGAAAAACTGTTTTTT. Complete variable domain (other parts from reference TRBV30 and TRBJ1-4): SQTIHQWPATLVQPVGSPLSLECTVEGTSNPNLYWYRQAAGRGLQLLFYSVGIGQISSEVPQNLSASRPQDRQFILSSKKLLLSDSGFYLCAWSGARGEKLFFGSGTQLSVL.

The chain employs TRBV9 and TRBJ2-7; TRBD1 agrees at 8 bases. Germline assignment: CDR1 SGDLS and CDR2 YYNGEE. The CDR3 totals 16 residues. The ends lost 0 bases at V and 4 bases at J; junction bases unmatched: 9. The CDR3 DNA follows: TGTGCCAGCAGCGTAGGTCCCCCAGGGGGCGGGTACGAGCAGTACTTC. Translation gives CASSVGPPGGGYEQYF.